This T cell receptor beta chain was sequenced during a study of cytomegalovirus exposure and HLA in healthy donors. Some clones are missing from TCRdb's copy, which holds only in-frame ones; the method was immunoSEQ multiplex PCR. The data contain roughly 300,000 clones, around 90% of them singletons. This clone has just a few counts. The CDR3 has 15 residues. Germline V gives CDR1 LNHDA, CDR2 SQIVND (reference sequence). Trimming removed 6 bases from V and 7 bases from J; junction bases left unmatched: 8. The source is a young woman in good health and CMV-seropositive. Sequenced sample: PBMCs. The rearrangement links TRBV19 to TRBJ2-2; 10 nucleotides agree with TRBD1. The CDR3 region is CASSIRGQGFGELFF. The CDR3 region has the DNA TGTGCCAGTAGCATAAGGGGACAGGGGTTCGGGGAGCTGTTTTTT.